At least ten counts were recorded for the clone carrying this T cell receptor (beta chain). Noted time point: persistent/refractory GD, antithyroid drugs over 5 years with positive TRAb. Preparation of the TCR library used RNA extracted from PBMCs. These data come from a study of regulatory T cells in long-lasting Graves disease. Relying on iRepertoire HTBI primers and Arm-PCR of CDR3 regions, the team built TCR beta libraries. Each CDR3 protein gets one entry after TCRdb re-called the multiplex PCR reads with MiXCR. This sample yields a few hundred thousand distinct CDR3 sequences, of which about 22% are seen a single time; roughly 6.9% belongs to the top ten. This CDR3 has 14 residues. V was cut by 1 base and J by 1 base, with 7 bases left in between. CDR1 and CDR2 (germline): MDHEN, SYDVKM.

The receptor was isolated from a female donor with Graves disease. The input for sequencing was peripheral blood mononuclear cells (PBMCs), taken when the disease was refractory, from a patient treated with antithyroid drugs. The V gene is TRBV28, the J gene TRBJ1-1; D is undetermined. CDR3 sequence (DNA): TGTGCCAGCAGTTTATTGGAGGGGAACACTGAAGCTTTCTTT. This translates into CASSLLEGNTEAFF. The full variable domain, its missing parts supplied by reference TRBV28 and TRBJ1-1, is DVKVTQSSRYLVKRTGEKVFLECVQDMDHENMFWYRQDPGLGLRLIYFSYDVKMKEKGDIPEGYSVSREKKERFSLILESASTNQTSMYLCASSLLEGNTEAFFGQGTRLTVV.